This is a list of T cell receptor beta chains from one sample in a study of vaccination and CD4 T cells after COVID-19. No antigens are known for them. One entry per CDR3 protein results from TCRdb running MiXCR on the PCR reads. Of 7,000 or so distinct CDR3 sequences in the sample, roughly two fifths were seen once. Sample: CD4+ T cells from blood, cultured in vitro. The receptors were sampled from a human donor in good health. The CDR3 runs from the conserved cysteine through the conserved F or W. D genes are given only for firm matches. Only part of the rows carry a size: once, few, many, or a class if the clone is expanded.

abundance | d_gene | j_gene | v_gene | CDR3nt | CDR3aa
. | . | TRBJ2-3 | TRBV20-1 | TGCAGTGCTAGAGATTTGGGGATGACTACTACAGATACGCAGTATTTT | CSARDLGMTTTDTQYF
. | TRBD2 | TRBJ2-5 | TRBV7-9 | TGTGCCAGCAGCTTAGCCGGGGGGGCCGGAAAGACCCAGTACTTC | CASSLAGGAGKTQYF
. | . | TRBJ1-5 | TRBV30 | TGTGCCTGGAGTCAAACAACAGGGAGTAGCGGTCAGCCCCAGCATTTT | CAWSQTTGSSGQPQHF
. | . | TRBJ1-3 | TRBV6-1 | TGTGCCAGCAGTGCGGGTGAGACAGGTACCTCGGGAAACACCATATATTTT | CASSAGETGTSGNTIYF
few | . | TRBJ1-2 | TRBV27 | TGTGCCAGCAGTTCCAGGGTGGGAGGCTACACCTTC | CASSSRVGGYTF
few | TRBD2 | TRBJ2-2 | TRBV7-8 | TGTGCCAGCAGCTTAGTACTAGCGGGGTTGACCGGGGAGCTGTTTTTT | CASSLVLAGLTGELFF
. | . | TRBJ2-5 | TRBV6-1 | TGTGCCAGCAGTGATACGGGAGAGGTGGAGACCCAGTACTTC | CASSDTGEVETQYF
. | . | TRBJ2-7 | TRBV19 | TGTGCCAGTAGTATAGAGTTTGCTTACGAGCAGTACTTC | CASSIEFAYEQYF
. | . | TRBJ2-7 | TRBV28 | TGTGCCAGCAGTCTTCCCCCGACGTCCTACGAGCAGTACTTC | CASSLPPTSYEQYF
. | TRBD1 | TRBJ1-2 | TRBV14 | TGTGCCAGCAGGGACGCGGGACAGGGTCGTGGCTACACCTTC | CASRDAGQGRGYTF
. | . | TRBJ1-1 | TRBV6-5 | TGTGCCAGCAGTTACTCGACCCCCTCGGACGCTTTCTTT | CASSYSTPSDAFF
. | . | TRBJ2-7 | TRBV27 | TGTGCCAGCGCGCCGCCCGGAGACTACGAGCAGTACTTC | CASAPPGDYEQYF
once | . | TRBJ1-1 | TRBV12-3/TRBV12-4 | TGTGCCAGCAATCCCGGAGGGTGGGACACTGAAGCTTTCTTT | CASNPGGWDTEAFF
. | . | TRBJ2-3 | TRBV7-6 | TGTGCCAGCAGCTTAGCGCGTGAGACCAGAACGCAGTATTTT | CASSLARETRTQYF
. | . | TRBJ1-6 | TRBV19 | TGTGCCAGTAGTATTGGGGGTGAAGCACCCCTCCACTTT | CASSIGGEAPLHF
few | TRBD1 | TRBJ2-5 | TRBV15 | TGTGCCACCAGCAGAGATTATCCTTCGGACAGGGGAGAGACCCAGTACTTC | CATSRDYPSDRGETQYF
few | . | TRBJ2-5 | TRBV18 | TGTGCCAGCTCACCAGGGTTACAAGAGACCCAGTACTTC | CASSPGLQETQYF
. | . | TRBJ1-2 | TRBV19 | TGTGCCAGTAGTATAGGAGGAGGGCTTTATGGCTACACCTTC | CASSIGGGLYGYTF
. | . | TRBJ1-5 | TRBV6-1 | TGTGCCAGCAGTACTCAGGTTAGCAATCAGCCCCAGCATTTT | CASSTQVSNQPQHF
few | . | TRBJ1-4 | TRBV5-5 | TGTGCCAGCAGCTTGGAGGGGTTAACTAATGAAAAACTGTTTTTT | CASSLEGLTNEKLFF
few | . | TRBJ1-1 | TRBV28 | TGTGCCAGCAGTTTACGCGGGGGGAGCACTGAAGCTTTCTTT | CASSLRGGSTEAFF
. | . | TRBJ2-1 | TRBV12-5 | TGTGCTAGTGGTTTGGTACTAGGTAAAGGTAATGAGCAGTTCTTC | CASGLVLGKGNEQFF
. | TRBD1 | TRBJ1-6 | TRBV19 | TGTGCCACAACGGGACAGGGTTTGTCACCCCTCCACTTT | CATTGQGLSPLHF
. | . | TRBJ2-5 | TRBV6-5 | TGTGCCAGCAGTTACCTTGGGATCTCCCAAGAGACCCAGTACTTC | CASSYLGISQETQYF
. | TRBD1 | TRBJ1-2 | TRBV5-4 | TGTGCCAGCAGCTTGCGGAGGGGGCCTAACTATGGCTACACCTTC | CASSLRRGPNYGYTF
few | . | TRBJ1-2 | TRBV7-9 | TGTGCCTTGGGGGAGGGGAACTATGGCTACACCTTC | CALGEGNYGYTF
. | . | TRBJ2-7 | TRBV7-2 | TGTGCCAGCAGCTCGCGACAGAGCTACGAGCAGTACTTC | CASSSRQSYEQYF
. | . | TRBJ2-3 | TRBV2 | TGTGCCAGCAGGTCGGGAAACGGAGATACGCAGTATTTT | CASRSGNGDTQYF